These 24 T cell receptor beta chains came from one sample sequenced in a study of glioma-infiltrating T cells. Amplification of TCR alpha and beta CDR3 regions from RNA used iRepertoire nested multiplex PCR. TCRdb ran MiXCR on the multiplex PCR reads and lists one entry per CDR3 protein. The sample records about 380,000 distinct CDR3 sequences, 41% being singletons. Material for sequencing was glioma tissue, nonneoplastic brain tissue, or PBMCs (not recorded which). These receptors all come from a human donor with low-grade glioma or glioblastoma, undergoing nonglioma brain surgery, or in good health (not recorded which).

Many counts were recorded for this clonotype. The chain joins TRBV27 to TRBJ2-1, with a possible D match to TRBD2 (7 bases). V lost 5 bases to trimming and J lost 2 bases, with 13 bases between them. Germline CDR1 reads MNHEY; CDR2 reads SMNVEV (reference sequence). This CDR3 contains 15 residues. Written as DNA, the CDR3 is TGTGCCAGCAGTCTCAGGGAGGGGGCCTACAATGAGCAGTTCTTC. Its protein product is CASSLREGAYNEQFF.

The chain's CDR3 is CASSPGTLAVRGANVLTF. In nucleotides, the CDR3 is TGTGCCAGCAGCCCCGGGACTTTAGCGGTTCGGGGGGCCAACGTCCTGACTTTC. The rearrangement uses TRBV28 and TRBJ2-6; possible D gene TRBD2, 6 bases. V lost 6 bases, J lost 4 bases, and 22 bases lay in between. The length of the CDR3 is 18 residues. Germline V gene sequence: CDR1 MDHEN, CDR2 SYDVKM.

This clonotype was counted a single time. J is TRBJ2-4 and V is TRBV19; 7 bases match TRBD2. This CDR3 has 17 residues. Germline V gene data show CDR1 as LNHDA and CDR2 as SQIVND (reference sequence). The ends lost 5 bases at V and 5 bases at J; junction bases unmatched: 15. CDR3 coding DNA: TGTGCCAGTAGTGGGAGGGGAGGCGCCCTAGGGGAAAACATTCAGTACTTC. It yields the protein CASSGRGGALGENIQYF.

V usage is TRBV7-2 and J usage is TRBJ2-7; 8 bases agree with TRBD2. The CDR3 has 15 residues. Germline CDR1 is SGHTA and CDR2 is FQGNSA. V shed 3 bases, J shed 4 bases, and the junction held 8 bases outside the gene matches. The CDR3 here is CASSFGILADYEQYF. In DNA, the CDR3 is TGTGCCAGCAGCTTCGGAATACTAGCGGATTACGAGCAGTACTTC.

This chain links TRBV29-1 with TRBJ2-5; a weak D match, TRBD2 (6 bases). Trimming pared 6 bases from V and 3 bases from J, leaving 20 bases between. CDR3 length equals 15 residues. Per the germline V gene, CDR1 is SQVTM and CDR2 is ANQGSEA. The CDR3 DNA follows: TGCAGCGTCTCAACGTACGGAGGGGTAGAAGAGACCCAGTACTTC. The encoded protein is CSVSTYGGVEETQYF.

About this clonotype: A much larger clone lies one base from this, so it may be a read error. The chain joins TRBV25-1 to TRBJ2-3; TRBD2 matches at 8 bases. The CDR3 has 16 residues. Germline lookup yields CDR1 MGHDK and CDR2 SYGVNS. In DNA form, the CDR3 reads TGTGCCAGCTCACCCCCCAGCGGGAGTATCAAAGATAAGCAGTATTTT. The encoded protein is CASSPPSGSIKDKQYF.

The V call is TRBV10-3, the J call TRBJ2-7; 10 nucleotides agree with TRBD2. This CDR3 region has 15 residues. CDR1 and CDR2 from the germline V gene are ENHRY and SYGVKD. The V gene end was trimmed by 5 bases and the J gene end by 4 bases; junction bases not matched to a gene: 8. The CDR3 reads CAISSGLAAGYEQYF. CDR3 nucleotides: TGTGCCATCAGTTCAGGACTAGCGGCCGGATACGAGCAGTACTTC.

The V and J genes are TRBV5-4 and TRBJ2-1; unclear D gene. Trimming stripped 0 bases from V and 8 bases from J, with 6 bases between. CDR1 SGHNT and CDR2 YYREEE come from the germline V gene (reference sequence). The CDR3 is 12 residues long. The chain's CDR3 is CASSLDRHEQFF. The DNA for the CDR3 is TGTGCCAGCAGCTTGGATAGGCATGAGCAGTTCTTC.

This clonotype was observed at least ten times. The conserved phenylalanine or tryptophan normally closing the CDR3 is absent here, so this likely arose from a read error. No DNA is shown, since the ends of the CDR3 on it are uncertain; the CDR3 is the one TCRdb lists. The chain combines TRBV27 with TRBJ2-7; the D call TRBD1 from the table was never checked on the DNA. The CDR3 has 14 residues if both end residues are counted. Per the germline V gene, CDR1 is MNHEY and CDR2 is SMNVEV (reference sequence). CDR3 in amino acids: CASSLRQKTGGSRI.

This clonotype was counted many times. The chain is built from TRBV20-1 and TRBJ1-1; tentatively, D is TRBD1 (6 bases). The V gene lost 1 base and the J gene lost 0 bases, with 6 bases spanning the gap. CDR3 length: 13 residues. Germline V gene sequence: CDR1 DFQATT, CDR2 SNEGSKA (reference sequence). The CDR3 sequence is CSARGQVNTEAFF. The CDR3, as DNA: TGCAGTGCTAGAGGACAGGTGAACACTGAAGCTTTCTTT.

The gene calls are TRBV15 and TRBJ1-5; the D is unclear. Germline values: CDR1 LNHNV, CDR2 YYDKDF (reference sequence). CDR3 length: 16 residues. The germline V and J ends were trimmed by 0 bases and 5 bases, with 14 bases remaining between them. CDR3 sequence (DNA): TGTGCCACCAGCAGAGATACCGTCCGCGGGGATCAGCCCCAGCATTTT. It is translated as CATSRDTVRGDQPQHF.

Concerning this clonotype: This may arise from a read error, as a much more abundant clone is one base away. The chain couples TRBV15 to TRBJ2-1, with D uncertain. Germline assignment: CDR1 LNHNV and CDR2 YYDKDF (reference sequence). V lost 5 bases and J lost 6, with 20 bases in between. This CDR3 is built from 16 residues. CDR3 coding DNA: TGTGCCACCAGCCCCACTTATAGTAGGACCTGCAATGAGCAGTTCTTC. Amino acids: CATSPTYSRTCNEQFF. The complete variable domain, with remaining parts taken from reference TRBV15 and TRBJ2-1, reads DAMVIQNPRYQVTQFGKPVTLSCSQTLNHNVMYWYQQKSSQAPKLLFHYYDKDFNNEADTPDNFQSRRPNTSFCFLDIRSPGLGDTAMYLCATSPTYSRTCNEQFFGPGTRLTVL.

This clonotype was observed at least ten times. V usage is TRBV15 and J usage is TRBJ2-1; 8 nucleotides match TRBD2. V lost 2 bases, J lost 3 bases, and 6 bases stayed unmatched. Looked up from germline, CDR1 is LNHNV and CDR2 is YYDKDF (reference sequence). CDR3 size: 16 residues. CDR3 coding DNA: TGTGCCACCAGCAGATCTTTTACTAGCGGCTACAATGAGCAGTTCTTC. This translates into CATSRSFTSGYNEQFF.

This clonotype was observed at least ten times. The chain employs TRBV6-1 and TRBJ2-1; D is unclear. Deletions cut 5 bases from V and 7 bases from J, with 9 bases between. This CDR3 is built from 12 residues. CDR1 is MNHNS and CDR2 is SASEGT in the germline V gene. Here the CDR3 reads CASSSQGNEQFF. The CDR3, as DNA: TGTGCCAGCAGTTCCCAAGGGAATGAGCAGTTCTTC.

At least ten counts were recorded for this clonotype. The genes are TRBV19 and TRBJ2-3; D gene uncertain. The CDR3 extends over 13 amino acids. The germline CDR1 and CDR2 sequences are LNHDA and SQIVND (reference sequence). Trimming pared 3 bases from V and 7 bases from J, leaving 11 bases between. CDR3 loop: CASSMEPANTQYF. In DNA, the CDR3 is TGTGCCAGTAGTATGGAGCCCGCAAATACGCAGTATTTT.

The rearrangement uses TRBV6-1 and TRBJ1-1, with no clear D. There are 15 residues in the CDR3. Germline V lookup: CDR1 MNHNS, CDR2 SASEGT. V was trimmed by 6 bases and J by 7 bases, leaving 21 bases between them. The CDR3 DNA is TGTGCCAGCAGCCGACTCGCCGGGCCGAGTATTGAAGCTTTCTTT. Translated, it gives CASSRLAGPSIEAFF.

About this clonotype itself: The junction departs from germline at one end; a sequencing error may be responsible. The chain combines TRBV7-2 with TRBJ1-6; D not resolved. Germline lookup yields CDR1 SGHTA and CDR2 FQGNSA. The CDR3 has 15 residues. The CDR3 coding sequence is TGTGCCGGCAGTTTGTTCACAAGCGATAATTCACCCCTCCACTTT. Protein: CAGSLFTSDNSPLHF.

The chain links TRBV5-1 to TRBJ2-3; D ambiguous. V shed 1 base and J shed 6 bases, with 12 bases lying between them. Germline values: CDR1 SGHRS, CDR2 YFSETQ. The CDR3 consists of 14 residues. The DNA for the CDR3 is TGCGCCAGCAGCTTGCTACCGAGCAGGGATACGCAGTATTTT. It encodes CASSLLPSRDTQYF. Full variable domain (outside the CDR3, taken from reference TRBV5-1 and TRBJ2-3): KAGVTQTPRYLIKTRGQQVTLSCSPISGHRSVSWYQQTPGQGLQFLFEYFSETQRNKGNFPGRFSGRQFSNSRSEMNVSTLELGDSALYLCASSLLPSRDTQYFGPGTRLTVL.

The chain employs TRBV7-2 and TRBJ2-3; 7 nucleotides agree with TRBD1. The V segment lost 2 bases and the J segment 4 bases; nucleotides outside the gene matches: 9. CDR3 size: 16 residues. CDR1 and CDR2 (germline): SGHTA, FQGNSA. The CDR3 DNA reads as TGTGCCAGCAGCTTAATCCCCCAGACAGGGCCAGATACGCAGTATTTT. It is translated as CASSLIPQTGPDTQYF.

V and J are TRBV7-9 and TRBJ1-1; 8 positions agree with TRBD1. With 1 base clipped from V and 7 bases from J, the junction kept 8 bases outside the gene matches. Germline CDR1 reads SEHNR; CDR2 reads FQNEAQ (reference sequence). The CDR3 is 15 residues long. The CDR3 here is CASSLGQGAMSEAFF. As DNA, the CDR3 is TGTGCCAGCAGCTTAGGGCAGGGGGCCATGAGTGAAGCTTTCTTT. The variable domain in full, completed from reference TRBV7-9 and TRBJ1-1, reads DTGVSQNPRHKITKRGQNVTFRCDPISEHNRLYWYRQTLGQGPEFLTYFQNEAQLEKSRLLSDRFSAERPKGSFSTLEIQRTEQGDSAMYLCASSLGQGAMSEAFFGQGTRLTVV.

About this clonotype itself: Being one base from a much bigger clone, this may be a read error. The CDR3 DNA follows: TGCGCCAGCAGCGACAGTGAGGGGGTTAGAGAAAAACTGTTTTTT. It encodes CASSDSEGVREKLFF. The genes are TRBV4-1 and TRBJ1-4, with TRBD1 as a possible D gene (6 bases). CDR3 length: 15 amino acids. CDR1 and CDR2 (germline): MGHRA, YSYEKL. V was shortened by 5 bases and J by 8 bases, with 18 bases between the two germline ends.

Ten or more counts support this clonotype. The chain's CDR3 is CSAREEGSSYNEQFF. DNA for the CDR3: TGCAGTGCTAGAGAGGAGGGGTCCTCCTACAATGAGCAGTTCTTC. The chain carries TRBV20-1 and TRBJ2-1; possibly TRBD2 for D (6 bases). With 0 bases removed from V and 0 bases from J, the gap between germline ends came to 9 bases. The germline V gene encodes CDR1 DFQATT and CDR2 SNEGSKA (reference sequence). The CDR3 spans 15 residues.

In regard to this clonotype: A much larger clone sits a single nucleotide away, making a read error possible. The genes are TRBV6-1 and TRBJ2-1, with 8 bases matching TRBD2. Germline V gene data show CDR1 as MNHNS and CDR2 as SASEGT. This CDR3 region has 16 residues. The trim removed 5 bases at V and 13 bases at J, leaving 19 bases unmatched. The CDR3 DNA reads as TGTGCCAGCAGTCTGAGACTAGCGAGAAACCAAGAGACCCAGTTCTTC. Its protein product is CASSLRLARNQETQFF.

This clonotype was detected a few times. The CDR3 region is CASSLAPDRAYQETQYF. CDR3 sequence (DNA): TGTGCCAGCAGCTTAGCCCCAGACAGGGCGTACCAAGAGACCCAGTACTTC. The chain links TRBV7-2 to TRBJ2-5; 7 positions match TRBD1. This CDR3 comprises 17 residues. Germline V gene data show CDR1 as SGHTA and CDR2 as FQGNSA. V lost 0 bases to trimming and J lost 0 bases; unmatched junction nucleotides: 7.